This TCR beta chain is drawn from a study of cytomegalovirus exposure and HLA in healthy donors. Broader study findings: Among TCR beta chains, those listed as cytomegalovirus-associated numbered about 160. A missense variant in DCLRE1C was later tied to TCR beta V- and J-gene trimming. Within an earlier analysis, most TCR beta V segments proved productive either about 90% or about 30% of the time. Solely CMV serostatus was available to characterize immune exposure.

Germline V gene data show CDR1 as MNHEY and CDR2 as SVGAGI. V was clipped by 3 bases and J by 5 bases; unmatched bases: 12. The CDR3 loop spans 16 amino acids. About this clone: Its antigen remains unidentified.

In the PCR, 60 Vbeta and 13 Jbeta primers were used. The data were produced by immunoSEQ multiplex PCR, yet TCRdb's version contains in-frame clones alone and is incomplete. The profile covers fewer than 180,000 clones, with roughly three quarters appearing a single time and 3.5% taken by the ten largest. This clonotype was obtained from a human donor in good health. Sequencing was performed on PBMCs. This chain uses TRBV6-5 with TRBJ1-1; TRBD1 agrees at 7 bases. The CDR3 bases are TGTGCCAGCAGTTATTCGAGTCTGACAGGGTGGACTGAAGCTTTCTTT. As protein: CASSYSSLTGWTEAFF.